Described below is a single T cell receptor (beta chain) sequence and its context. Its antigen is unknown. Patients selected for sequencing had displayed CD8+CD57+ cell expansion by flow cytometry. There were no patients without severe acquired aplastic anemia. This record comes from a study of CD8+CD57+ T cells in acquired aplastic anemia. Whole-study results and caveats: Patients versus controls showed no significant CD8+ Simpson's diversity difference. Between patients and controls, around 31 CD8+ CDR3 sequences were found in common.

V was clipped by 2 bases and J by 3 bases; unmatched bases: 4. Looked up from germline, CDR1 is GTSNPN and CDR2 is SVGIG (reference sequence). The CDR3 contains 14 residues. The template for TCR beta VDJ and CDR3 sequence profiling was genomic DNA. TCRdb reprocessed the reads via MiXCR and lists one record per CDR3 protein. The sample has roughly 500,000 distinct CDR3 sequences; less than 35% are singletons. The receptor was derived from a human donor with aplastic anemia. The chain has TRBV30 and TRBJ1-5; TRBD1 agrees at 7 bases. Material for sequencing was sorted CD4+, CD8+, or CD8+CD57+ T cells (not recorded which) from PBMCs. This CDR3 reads CAWSRQGFNQPQHF. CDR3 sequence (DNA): TGTGCCTGGAGTAGACAGGGATTCAATCAGCCCCAGCATTTT.